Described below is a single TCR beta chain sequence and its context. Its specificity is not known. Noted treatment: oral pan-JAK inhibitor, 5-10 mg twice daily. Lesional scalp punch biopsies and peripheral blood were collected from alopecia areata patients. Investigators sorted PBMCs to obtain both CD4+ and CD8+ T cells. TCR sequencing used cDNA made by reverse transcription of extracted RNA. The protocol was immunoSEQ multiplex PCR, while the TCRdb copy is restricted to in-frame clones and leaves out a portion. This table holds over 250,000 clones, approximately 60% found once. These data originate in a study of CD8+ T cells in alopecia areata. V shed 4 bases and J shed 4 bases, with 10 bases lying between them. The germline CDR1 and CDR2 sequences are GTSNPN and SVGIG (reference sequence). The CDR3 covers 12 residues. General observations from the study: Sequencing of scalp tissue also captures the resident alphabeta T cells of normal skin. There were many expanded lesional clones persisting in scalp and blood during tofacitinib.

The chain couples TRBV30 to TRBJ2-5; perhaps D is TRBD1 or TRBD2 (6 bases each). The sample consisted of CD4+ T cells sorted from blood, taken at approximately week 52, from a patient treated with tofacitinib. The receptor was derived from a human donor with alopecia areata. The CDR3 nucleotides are TGTGCCTGGATGGGGGGCGTAGAGACCCAGTACTTC. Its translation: CAWMGGVETQYF.